One and the same sample provided the 18 T cell receptor beta chains below, sequenced in a study of regulatory T cells in long-lasting Graves disease. Sequencing libraries for TCR beta were prepared with iRepertoire HTBI primers and Arm-PCR of CDR3 regions. MiXCR, applied by TCRdb to the multiplex PCR reads, yields one record per CDR3 protein. The sample holds 350,000 to 450,000 distinct CDR3 sequences; around a fifth are singletons and the top ten take 14%. As to time point: persistent/refractory GD, antithyroid drugs over 5 years with positive TRAb. RNA isolated from PBMCs was used to make the TCR library. The sequences come from peripheral blood mononuclear cells (PBMCs), collected when the disease was refractory, from a patient treated with antithyroid drugs. Receptors were obtained from a female donor with Graves disease.

The sample holds many counts of this clonotype. V and J are TRBV12-3 or TRBV12-4 and TRBJ1-2; D unresolved. V was shortened by 3 bases and J by 4 bases, with 9 bases between the two germline ends. This CDR3 is built from 13 residues. The CDR3 sequence: CASSLISRYGYTF. The CDR3 nucleotides read TGTGCCAGCAGTTTGATCAGTCGCTATGGCTACACCTTC.

This clonotype came up a few times. The J gene is TRBJ2-7, the V gene TRBV29-1; D might be TRBD2 (6 bases). V was shortened by 7 bases and J by 7 bases, with 17 bases between the two germline ends. CDR3 length: 12 residues. From germline, CDR1 is SQVTM and CDR2 ANQGSEA. CDR3 protein: CSAGPMGGEQYF. In DNA form, the CDR3 reads TGCAGCGCGGGCCCTATGGGGGGTGAGCAGTACTTC.

This clonotype came up a few times. CDR3 DNA: TGTGCCAGCAGTCAATATGGGGGACTGTCTGGGGCCAACGTCCTGACTTTC. As protein: CASSQYGGLSGANVLTF. The chain is built from TRBV28 and TRBJ2-6, with D possibly being TRBD2 (6 bases). Germline values: CDR1 MDHEN, CDR2 SYDVKM. V was pared by 5 bases and J by 1 base, with 15 bases between. The CDR3 consists of 17 residues. Filled out from reference TRBV28 and TRBJ2-6, the complete variable domain reads DVKVTQSSRYLVKRTGEKVFLECVQDMDHENMFWYRQDPGLGLRLIYFSYDVKMKEKGDIPEGYSVSREKKERFSLILESASTNQTSMYLCASSQYGGLSGANVLTFGAGSRLTVL.

This clonotype showed up many times. The chain recombines TRBV28 with TRBJ2-7, with 9 positions matching TRBD1. Germline V gene data show CDR1 as MDHEN and CDR2 as SYDVKM. The CDR3 covers 14 residues. With 9 bases clipped from V and 3 bases from J, the junction kept 9 bases outside the gene matches. DNA of the CDR3: TGTGCCAGTATGACCGGGACAGGGTTCTACGAGCAGTACTTC. Residues: CASMTGTGFYEQYF.

This chain uses TRBV25-1 with TRBJ2-5, with 8 bases aligning to TRBD1. The CDR3 is 15 residues long. V lost 1 base and J lost 4; bases outside the gene matches: 5. Germline lookup yields CDR1 MGHDK and CDR2 SYGVNS. This CDR3 reads CASSEFVTGVETQYF. DNA of the CDR3: TGTGCCAGCAGTGAATTCGTGACAGGGGTAGAGACCCAGTACTTC.

There are many counts of this clonotype. The rearrangement joins TRBV28 to TRBJ2-2; 7 positions agree with TRBD1. CDR3 length: 16 amino acids. Germline V gives CDR1 MDHEN, CDR2 SYDVKM. Unmatched junction bases numbered 9, after V lost 1 base and J lost 7 bases. CDR3 nucleotide sequence: TGTGCCAGCAGTTTATCTCTCGGACAGGTTAACGGGGAGCTGTTTTTT. This translates into CASSLSLGQVNGELFF. The whole variable domain, filled in from reference TRBV28 and TRBJ2-2, reads DVKVTQSSRYLVKRTGEKVFLECVQDMDHENMFWYRQDPGLGLRLIYFSYDVKMKEKGDIPEGYSVSREKKERFSLILESASTNQTSMYLCASSLSLGQVNGELFFGEGSRLTVL.

This chain links TRBV6-5 with TRBJ1-3; D not certain. Trimming removed 4 bases at V and 1 base at J, with 11 bases between. Germline lookup yields CDR1 MNHEY and CDR2 SVGAGI. CDR3 length: 15 amino acids. The CDR3 sequence is CASSSGGSSGNTIYF. The CDR3 DNA follows: TGTGCCAGCAGTTCCGGCGGATCATCTGGAAACACCATATATTTT.

This clonotype was observed a few times. This rearrangement joins TRBV19 to TRBJ1-2, with D maybe TRBD1 (6 bases). Germline values: CDR1 LNHDA, CDR2 SQIVND (reference sequence). V was cut by 5 bases and J by 7 bases, with 20 bases left in between. This CDR3 spans 15 amino acids. The CDR3 coding sequence is TGTGCCAGTAGTGTCCGGGACACGGATGGGTTTGGCTACACCTTC. Amino acids: CASSVRDTDGFGYTF.

This CDR3 reads CSASGTAGLEQYF. DNA of the CDR3: TGCAGTGCTTCCGGGACCGCGGGTCTCGAGCAGTACTTC. V is TRBV20-1 and J is TRBJ2-7, with D possibly called TRBD1 or TRBD2 (5 bases each). Germline CDR1 reads DFQATT; CDR2 reads SNEGSKA (reference sequence). With 5 bases removed from V and 6 bases from J, the gap between germline ends came to 17 bases. The CDR3 loop spans 13 amino acids.

This clonotype came up many times. The chain carries TRBV20-1 and TRBJ1-4, with D uncertain. The CDR3 loop spans 12 amino acids. CDR1 is DFQATT, CDR2 SNEGSKA, per germline (reference sequence). Between the trimmed V and J ends, which lost 2 bases and 8 bases, there was a span of 9 bases. CDR3 amino acids: CSARTTGEKLFF. In DNA, the CDR3 is TGCAGTGCTAGAACCACTGGCGAAAAACTGTTTTTT.

The J gene is TRBJ2-2, the V gene TRBV5-1; possible D gene TRBD2, 6 bases. CDR1 and CDR2 (germline): SGHRS, YFSETQ. V dropped 4 bases and J dropped 3 bases, with 16 bases sitting between them. The CDR3 covers 16 residues. CDR3 residues: CASSRRVQGYTGELFF. The DNA for the CDR3 is TGCGCCAGCAGCCGGAGGGTCCAGGGATACACCGGGGAGCTGTTTTTT.

The chain couples TRBV19 to TRBJ2-1; 9 bases fit TRBD1. The junction had 3 bases not matched to a gene; V was cut back by 8 bases and J by 4 bases. Germline CDR1 is LNHDA and CDR2 is SQIVND (reference sequence). The CDR3 runs 13 residues. This CDR3 reads CASGQGRYNEQFF. CDR3 sequence (DNA): TGTGCCAGTGGACAGGGGAGGTACAATGAGCAGTTCTTC.

This clonotype was observed a few times. The CDR3 loop is CASSLQSLAKNIQYF. Here the CDR3 DNA reads TGTGCCAGCAGTCTACAGAGCCTAGCCAAAAACATTCAGTACTTC. The gene calls are TRBV6-1 and TRBJ2-4, with D hard to call. Germline-derived CDR1 and CDR2 are MNHNS and SASEGT. There are 15 residues in the CDR3. V was cut by 5 bases and J by 0 bases, with 11 bases left in between.

This clonotype is labeled as medium-sized (0.01 to 0.1%). The CDR3, as DNA: TGTGCCAGCAGTTACATACACTCTGGAAACACCATATATTTT. Protein sequence: CASSYIHSGNTIYF. The rearrangement joins TRBV28 to TRBJ1-3; the D is unclear. V was cut by 4 bases and J by 0 bases, with 7 bases left in between. Germline V CDR1 and CDR2: MDHEN, SYDVKM. This CDR3 is built from 14 residues.

The table lists this clonotype with many counts. The chain uses TRBV12-3 or TRBV12-4 and TRBJ2-7; 7 bases map to TRBD2. This CDR3 contains 13 residues. Trimming took 6 bases from V and 3 from J; bases not matched to a gene: 5. CDR3 loop: CASSLAENYEQYF. In DNA form, the CDR3 reads TGTGCCAGCAGCCTAGCGGAGAACTACGAGCAGTACTTC.

This clonotype was seen a few times. The chain has TRBV12-3 or TRBV12-4 and TRBJ1-5; no firm D call. V was shortened by 0 bases and J by 2 bases, with 11 bases between the two germline ends. CDR3 size: 16 residues. The CDR3 sequence: CASSLAGPLGNQPQHF. The CDR3 DNA reads as TGTGCCAGCAGTTTAGCTGGGCCCCTTGGCAATCAGCCCCAGCATTTT.

This clonotype was seen more than once but under ten times. The chain couples TRBV9 to TRBJ1-4, with D hard to call. Deletions cut 5 bases from V and 8 bases from J, with 13 bases between. Germline assignment: CDR1 SGDLS and CDR2 YYNGEE. The CDR3 spans 13 residues. In DNA, the CDR3 is TGTGCCAGCAGTGCACCCGCGGAAGAAAAACTGTTTTTT. Protein product: CASSAPAEEKLFF.

V and J are TRBV10-3 and TRBJ1-1, with TRBD1 matching over 7 bases. CDR3 length equals 14 residues. Looked up from germline, CDR1 is ENHRY and CDR2 is SYGVKD. V was clipped by 4 bases and J by 1 base; unmatched bases: 3. This chain's CDR3 is CAISGGQQNTEAFF. For the CDR3, the DNA is TGTGCCATCAGTGGGGGACAGCAGAACACTGAAGCTTTCTTT.